The 25 T cell receptor beta chains below come from one sample, sequenced in a study of regulatory T cells in long-lasting Graves disease. Time point reported: newly diagnosed GD, antithyroid drugs for less than 3 months. The TCR library was prepared using RNA isolated from PBMCs. Assembly of TCR beta libraries relied on iRepertoire HTBI primers together with Arm-PCR of CDR3 regions. TCRdb reanalysed the multiplex PCR reads using MiXCR and keeps one entry per CDR3 protein. The data hold approximately 250,000 distinct CDR3 sequences, with approximately 20% observed a single time. Sequencing used peripheral blood mononuclear cells (PBMCs), obtained at new diagnosis, from a patient treated with antithyroid drugs. These receptors were collected from a female donor with Graves disease.

On this clonotype: It differs at one base from a far larger clone, so likely a read error. This chain connects TRBV2 to TRBJ2-5; 15 bases agree with TRBD2. J was trimmed by 11 bases and V by 5 bases; bases with no gene match: 9. This CDR3 is built from 15 residues. Germline CDR1 is SNHLY and CDR2 is FYNNEI. The CDR3 DNA follows: TGTGCCAGCAGTCTCGGGACTAGCGGGAGGAGGAGGCAGTACTTC. Translated: CASSLGTSGRRRQYF.

This clonotype appeared many times. The rearrangement uses TRBV6-2 or TRBV6-3 and TRBJ2-7; 11 bases fit TRBD2. The CDR3 sequence is 16 residues long. Germline V gene sequence: CDR1 MNHEY, CDR2 SVGEGT. J was trimmed by 2 bases and V by 5 bases; bases with no gene match: 8. The DNA for the CDR3 is TGTGCCAGCAGTCCTAGACTAGCGGGGTTAGCCTACGAGCAGTACTTC. This encodes CASSPRLAGLAYEQYF.

This clonotype was seen ten or more times. The chain combines TRBV5-6 with TRBJ2-3; D unclear. Trimming pared 4 bases from V and 5 bases from J, leaving 14 bases between. The CDR3 has 14 amino acids. Germline loops: CDR1 SGHDT, CDR2 YYEEEE. The CDR3 here is CASSGETVRDTQYF. The CDR3 DNA is TGTGCCAGCAGCGGGGAAACGGTCAGAGATACGCAGTATTTT.

Ten or more counts support this clonotype. The V and J genes are TRBV6-1 and TRBJ2-5; 13 bases agree with TRBD2. V shed 4 bases, J shed 5 bases, and the junction held 4 bases outside the gene matches. The germline V gene has CDR1 MNHNS and CDR2 SASEGT. The CDR3 loop spans 15 amino acids. The DNA of the CDR3 is TGTGCCAGCAGTGGACTAGCGGGAGGTGGGGAGACCCAGTACTTC. Translated: CASSGLAGGGETQYF.

The table lists this clonotype with many counts. The J gene is TRBJ2-1, the V gene TRBV6-5, with 10 bases fitting TRBD1. V lost 3 bases to trimming and J lost 3 bases; unmatched junction nucleotides: 5. CDR3 length equals 16 residues. Germline V lookup: CDR1 MNHEY, CDR2 SVGAGI. The CDR3 here is CASSYWGDRGYNEQFF. In DNA form, the CDR3 reads TGTGCCAGCAGTTATTGGGGGGACAGGGGCTACAATGAGCAGTTCTTC.

This sequence joins TRBV24-1 and TRBJ2-2; 11 bases are a match to TRBD1. V lost 7 bases, J lost 6 bases, and 6 bases stayed unmatched. The CDR3 spans 15 residues. The germline CDR1 and CDR2 sequences are KGHDR and SFDVKD. In nucleotides, the CDR3 is TGTGCCACCAGGGGAGGACAGGGGGCCGCCGGGGAGCTGTTTTTT. Residues: CATRGGQGAAGELFF.

Concerning this clonotype: A read error may be the cause here, since a much bigger clone is one base away. The J gene is TRBJ1-2, the V gene TRBV2; D not resolved. V lost 3 bases to trimming and J lost 4 bases, with 6 bases between them. CDR1 SNHLY and CDR2 FYNNEI come from the germline V gene. There are 12 residues in the CDR3. The CDR3 DNA is TGTGCCAGCAGTGAGGGTGGCTATGGCTACACCTTC. This encodes CASSEGGYGYTF.

This clonotype appeared once. A read error is likely here: a far larger clone is one base away. This rearrangement joins TRBV11-2 to TRBJ2-3; 7 bases align to TRBD2. Germline CDR1 and CDR2: SGHAT and FQNNGV. The CDR3 extends over 13 amino acids. The junction had 3 bases not matched to a gene; V was cut back by 4 bases and J by 5 bases. As DNA, the CDR3 is TGTGCCAGCAGCTCCGGGGGGAGAGATACGCAGTATTTT. Protein: CASSSGGRDTQYF.

The rearrangement uses TRBV12-5 and TRBJ2-3; D gene ambiguous. Germline CDR1 LGHNT, CDR2 FRNRAP. This CDR3 contains 11 residues. Trimming removed 2 bases from V and 8 bases from J, with 5 bases in between. CDR3: CASGLPATQYF. Written as DNA, the CDR3 is TGTGCTAGTGGTTTGCCCGCTACGCAGTATTTT.

There are many counts of this clonotype. The V gene is TRBV5-5, the J gene TRBJ2-2; 11 nucleotides match TRBD2. The trim removed 7 bases at V and 2 bases at J, leaving 7 bases unmatched. Germline assignment: CDR1 SGHKS and CDR2 YYEKEE (reference sequence). The CDR3 has 16 amino acids. The CDR3 protein is CASLAGLAANTGELFF. The DNA for the CDR3 is TGTGCCAGCCTCGCGGGACTAGCGGCTAACACCGGGGAGCTGTTTTTT.

This clonotype has a handful of counts. V gene TRBV18 combines with J gene TRBJ2-7; D is uncertain. This CDR3 is built from 16 residues. CDR1 KGHSH and CDR2 LQKENI come from the germline V gene. Trimming pared 3 bases from V and 2 bases from J, leaving 17 bases between. The CDR3 spells CASSPSVVGQTYEQYF. CDR3 coding DNA: TGTGCCAGCTCACCCAGCGTCGTAGGGCAAACCTACGAGCAGTACTTC. The complete variable domain, with remaining parts taken from reference TRBV18 and TRBJ2-7, reads NAGVMQNPRHLVRRRGQEARLRCSPMKGHSHVYWYRQLPEEGLKFMVYLQKENIIDESGMPKERFSAEFPKEGPSILRIQQVVRGDSAAYFCASSPSVVGQTYEQYFGPGTRLTVT.

This clonotype was seen at least ten times. The CDR3 loop is CASSEVGRGRHTF. As DNA, the CDR3 is TGTGCCAGCAGTGAAGTAGGCAGGGGACGTCACACCTTC. This sequence joins TRBV6-1 and TRBJ1-2, with D perhaps TRBD1 (6 bases). V dropped 1 base and J dropped 12 bases, with 15 bases sitting between them. This CDR3 region has 13 residues. The germline V gene has CDR1 MNHNS and CDR2 SASEGT.

This clonotype was observed at least ten times. V and J are TRBV11-2 and TRBJ2-3; D gene uncertain. Germline V gives CDR1 SGHAT, CDR2 FQNNGV. The CDR3 is made up of 15 amino acids. V was clipped by 4 bases and J by 4 bases, with 15 bases between them. The CDR3 region is CASSSYSGLSDTQYF. Here the CDR3 DNA reads TGTGCCAGCAGCTCCTACAGTGGGCTCTCAGATACGCAGTATTTT.

This clonotype has a handful of counts. The chain joins TRBV12-3 or TRBV12-4 to TRBJ2-1, with TRBD2 identical over 7 bases. The CDR3 has 15 residues. The V gene end was trimmed by 1 base and the J gene end by 9 bases; junction bases not matched to a gene: 9. In nucleotides, the CDR3 is TGTGCCAGCAGTTTAGTGGCGGGAGCCGGGGTTGAGCAGTTCTTC. Translating it yields CASSLVAGAGVEQFF.

The V call is TRBV19, the J call TRBJ1-1; D is unresolved. The V and J ends lost 4 bases and 4 bases respectively, with 16 bases between them. There are 15 residues in the CDR3. Germline CDR1 is LNHDA and CDR2 is SQIVND (reference sequence). The CDR3 spells CASSTDGVETTEAFF. DNA of the CDR3: TGTGCCAGTAGTACGGACGGGGTTGAAACCACTGAAGCTTTCTTT.

The V gene is TRBV12-3 or TRBV12-4, the J gene TRBJ1-6; D ambiguous. V was pared by 4 bases and J by 10 bases, with 11 bases between. This CDR3 spans 13 amino acids. This CDR3 reads CASSSFAESPLHF. Here the CDR3 DNA reads TGTGCCAGCAGTTCTTTCGCCGAATCACCCCTCCACTTT.

This clonotype was seen many times. The chain couples TRBV6-1 to TRBJ1-2, with a weak D call TRBD1 (6 bases). This CDR3 region has 13 residues. The germline gives CDR1 MNHNS, CDR2 SASEGT. The V end was cut by 3 bases, the J end by 4 bases, with 9 bases between. CDR3 in amino acids: CASSDRGAYGYTF. The CDR3 region has the DNA TGTGCCAGCAGTGACAGGGGAGCCTATGGCTACACCTTC.

To note about this clonotype: A much larger clone lies one base from this, so it may be a read error. The DNA of the CDR3 is TGTACCAGCAGCTACGCCGGGACAGCTTCAACTAGGGGCTACACCTTC. This translates into CTSSYAGTASTRGYTF. The chain carries TRBV5-4 and TRBJ1-2; 7 bases line up with TRBD1. This CDR3 comprises 16 residues. Per the germline V gene, CDR1 is SGHNT and CDR2 is YYREEE (reference sequence).

This clonotype was detected many times. The genes are TRBV5-1 and TRBJ2-3, with D possibly TRBD2 on 5 matching bases. The germline CDR1 and CDR2 sequences are SGHRS and YFSETQ. This CDR3 is 15 amino acids long. The V and J ends lost 4 bases and 1 base respectively, with 13 bases between them. The CDR3 nucleotides are TGCGCCAGCAGCCCAGGTCTCGGGGGCACAGATACGCAGTATTTT. Translation gives CASSPGLGGTDTQYF. The full variable domain, rest sourced from reference TRBV5-1 and TRBJ2-3, is KAGVTQTPRYLIKTRGQQVTLSCSPISGHRSVSWYQQTPGQGLQFLFEYFSETQRNKGNFPGRFSGRQFSNSRSEMNVSTLELGDSALYLCASSPGLGGTDTQYFGPGTRLTVL.

This clonotype was seen many times. The V and J genes are TRBV7-9 and TRBJ2-1, with D tentatively TRBD2 (6 bases). The CDR3 totals 14 residues. Deletions cut 8 bases from V and 8 bases from J, with 19 bases between. From germline, CDR1 is SEHNR and CDR2 FQNEAQ (reference sequence). CDR3: CASAGGSEWDEQFF. CDR3 sequence (DNA): TGTGCCAGCGCTGGGGGGAGTGAATGGGATGAGCAGTTCTTC.

This clonotype was recorded once. A read error is the likely source, as a far larger clone sits one nucleotide away. This chain joins TRBV30 and TRBJ2-4; D is ambiguous. Looked up from germline, CDR1 is GTSNPN and CDR2 is SVGIG (reference sequence). The CDR3 consists of 14 residues. CDR3 loop: CAWTPPRHVAEHFF. The CDR3 DNA is TGTGCCTGGACCCCCCCTCGGCACGTGGCTGAGCATTTCTTC.

This clonotype was counted many times. V usage is TRBV9 and J usage is TRBJ2-5; D call uncertain. There are 14 residues in the CDR3. Germline V CDR1 and CDR2: SGDLS, YYNGEE. Between the trimmed V and J ends, which lost 0 bases and 1 base, there was a span of 7 bases. CDR3 in DNA: TGTGCCAGCAGCGTAGGAGACACCCAAGAGACCCAGTACTTC. Translating it yields CASSVGDTQETQYF.

The chain couples TRBV27 to TRBJ2-7; 7 bases fit TRBD2. The CDR3 is 15 residues long. V lost 2 bases, J lost 1 base, and 5 bases stayed unmatched. Germline V gives CDR1 MNHEY, CDR2 SMNVEV (reference sequence). The CDR3, as DNA: TGTGCCAGCAGTTTAGAGGGGCGGGGGTCCTACGAGCAGTACTTC. Its translation: CASSLEGRGSYEQYF.

This clonotype showed up many times. V gene TRBV2 combines with J gene TRBJ2-7; the D is unclear. The length of the CDR3 is 13 residues. V dropped 1 base and J dropped 4 bases, with 8 bases sitting between them. Germline CDR1 and CDR2: SNHLY and FYNNEI. CDR3 sequence reads: CASSEGLGYEQYF. The CDR3 DNA reads TGTGCCAGCAGTGAAGGTCTAGGATACGAGCAGTACTTC.

The rearrangement links TRBV2 to TRBJ2-5, with 12 positions matching TRBD2. Germline V lookup: CDR1 SNHLY, CDR2 FYNNEI. Germline trimming cut 0 bases from V and 4 bases from J; bases unmatched to any gene: 12. This CDR3 comprises 19 residues. The CDR3 DNA follows: TGTGCCAGCAGTGAAGCTCTCCCTCTAGCGGGAGGGTTCGGAGAGACCCAGTACTTC. Its translation: CASSEALPLAGGFGETQYF.